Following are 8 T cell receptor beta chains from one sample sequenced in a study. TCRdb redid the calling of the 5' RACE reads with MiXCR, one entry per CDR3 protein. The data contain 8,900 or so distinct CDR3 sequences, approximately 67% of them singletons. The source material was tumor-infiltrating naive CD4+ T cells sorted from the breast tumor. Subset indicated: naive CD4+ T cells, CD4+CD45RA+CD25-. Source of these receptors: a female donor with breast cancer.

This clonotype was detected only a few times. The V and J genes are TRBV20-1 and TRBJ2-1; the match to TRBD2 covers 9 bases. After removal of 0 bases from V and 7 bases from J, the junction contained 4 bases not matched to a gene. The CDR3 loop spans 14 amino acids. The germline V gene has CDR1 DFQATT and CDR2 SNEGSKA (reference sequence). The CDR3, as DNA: TGCAGTGCTAGAGATAGCGGGAGTTCTAATGAGCAGTTCTTC. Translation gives CSARDSGSSNEQFF.

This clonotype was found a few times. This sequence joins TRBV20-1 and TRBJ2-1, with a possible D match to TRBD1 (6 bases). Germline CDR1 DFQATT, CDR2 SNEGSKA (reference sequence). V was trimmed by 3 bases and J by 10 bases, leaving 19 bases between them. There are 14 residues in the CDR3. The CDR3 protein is CSASPGTPKGEQFF. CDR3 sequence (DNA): TGCAGTGCTAGCCCCGGGACACCGAAAGGGGAGCAGTTCTTC.

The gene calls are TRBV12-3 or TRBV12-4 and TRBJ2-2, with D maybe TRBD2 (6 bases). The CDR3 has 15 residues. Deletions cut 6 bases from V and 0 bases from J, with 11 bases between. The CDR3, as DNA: TGTGCCAGCAGGATTAGCGGCACGAACACCGGGGAGCTGTTTTTT. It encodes CASRISGTNTGELFF.

The CDR3 here is CASSSGLAGTYEQYF. CDR3 sequence (DNA): TGTGCCAGCAGCTCGGGACTAGCGGGGACCTACGAGCAGTACTTC. The chain recombines TRBV7-6 with TRBJ2-7; 13 bases are a match to TRBD2. The V and J ends lost 4 bases and 2 bases, in that order; junction bases with no gene match: 2. CDR3 length: 15 amino acids. Germline CDR1 is SGHVS and CDR2 is FNYEAQ.

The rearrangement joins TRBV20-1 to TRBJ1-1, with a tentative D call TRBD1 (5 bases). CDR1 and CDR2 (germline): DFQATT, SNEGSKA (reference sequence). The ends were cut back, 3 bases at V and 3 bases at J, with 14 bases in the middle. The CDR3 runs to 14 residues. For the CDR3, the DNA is TGCAGTGCTAGCGAAGGGGTCGGATACACTGAAGCTTTCTTT. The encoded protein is CSASEGVGYTEAFF.

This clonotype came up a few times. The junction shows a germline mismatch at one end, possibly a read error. CDR3 sequence: CATSRIGYTF. The CDR3 coding sequence is TGTGCCACCAGTCGGATTGGCTACACCTTC. This chain links TRBV12-3 or TRBV12-4 with TRBJ1-2; no clear D gene. This CDR3 comprises 10 residues.

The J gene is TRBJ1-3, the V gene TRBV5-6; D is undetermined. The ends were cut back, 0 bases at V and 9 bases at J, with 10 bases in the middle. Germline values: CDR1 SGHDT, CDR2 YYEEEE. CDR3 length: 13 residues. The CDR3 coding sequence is TGTGCCAGCAGCTTGGCCCACCGGAGCACCATATATTTT. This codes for CASSLAHRSTIYF.

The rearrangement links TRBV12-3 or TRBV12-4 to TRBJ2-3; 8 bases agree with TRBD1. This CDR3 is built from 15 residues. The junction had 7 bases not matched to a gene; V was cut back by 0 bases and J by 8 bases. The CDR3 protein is CASSLAQGAPVTQYF. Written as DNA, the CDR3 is TGTGCCAGCAGTTTAGCCCAGGGGGCACCGGTTACGCAGTATTTT.